This is a list of T cell receptor beta chains from one sample in a study of CD8 T cells in Susac syndrome. Each CDR3 protein gets one entry after TCRdb re-called the immunoSEQ multiplex PCR reads with MiXCR. The repertoire consists of about 190,000 distinct CDR3 sequences, with approximately 94% occurring once and the leading ten covering around 0.1%. The sequencing input was CD4+ T cells from PBMCs. The receptor source for this set is a human donor in good health. The CDR3 runs from the conserved cysteine through the conserved F or W. The order of the fields is J gene, V gene, D gene, clone size, CDR3 protein, CDR3 DNA. A D gene is named only where the DNA matches it firmly. Size is stated for part of the rows, as once, few or many counts, or as a class when the clone is expanded.

j_gene: TRBJ1-5; v_gene: TRBV24-1; d_gene: TRBD1; abundance: .; CDR3aa: CATSDPDRGGNQPQHF; CDR3nt: TGTGCCACCAGTGATCCCGACAGGGGCGGCAATCAGCCCCAGCATTTT
j_gene: TRBJ1-6; v_gene: TRBV12-3/TRBV12-4; d_gene: .; abundance: once; CDR3aa: CASSAGQDSPLHF; CDR3nt: TGTGCCAGCAGTGCCGGACAAGATTCACCCCTCCACTTT
j_gene: TRBJ1-2; v_gene: TRBV15; d_gene: .; abundance: .; CDR3aa: CATSRDPFGDGYTF; CDR3nt: TGTGCCACCAGCAGAGATCCGTTTGGGGACGGCTACACCTTC
j_gene: TRBJ1-4; v_gene: TRBV10-3; d_gene: TRBD1; abundance: .; CDR3aa: CAISGQGSKGEKLFF; CDR3nt: TGTGCCATCAGCGGACAGGGCTCAAAGGGTGAAAAACTGTTTTTT
j_gene: TRBJ1-2; v_gene: TRBV5-8; d_gene: TRBD1; abundance: .; CDR3aa: CASSFGQAPWGYTF; CDR3nt: TGTGCCAGCAGCTTTGGACAGGCGCCTTGGGGCTACACCTTC
j_gene: TRBJ2-7; v_gene: TRBV6-1; d_gene: TRBD1; abundance: .; CDR3aa: CASSPTGQEAYEQYF; CDR3nt: TGTGCCAGCAGTCCGACAGGGCAAGAAGCCTACGAGCAGTACTTC
j_gene: TRBJ2-5; v_gene: TRBV5-1; d_gene: .; abundance: .; CDR3aa: CASSRGSAGETQYF; CDR3nt: TGCGCCAGCAGCCGTGGGTCGGCAGGAGAGACCCAGTACTTC
j_gene: TRBJ1-3; v_gene: TRBV20-1; d_gene: TRBD1; abundance: .; CDR3aa: CSARGGQGGGNTIYF; CDR3nt: TGCAGTGCTAGAGGGGGACAGGGGGGTGGAAACACCATATATTTT
j_gene: TRBJ2-5; v_gene: TRBV6-5; d_gene: .; abundance: few; CDR3aa: CASSYGGTAQETQYF; CDR3nt: TGTGCCAGCAGTTACGGGGGGACAGCACAAGAGACCCAGTACTTC
j_gene: TRBJ1-5; v_gene: TRBV18; d_gene: .; abundance: .; CDR3aa: CASSPKDSSQPQHF; CDR3nt: TGTGCCAGCTCACCAAAGGATAGCAGTCAGCCCCAGCATTTT
j_gene: TRBJ2-5; v_gene: TRBV12-3/TRBV12-4; d_gene: .; abundance: .; CDR3aa: CASSWGQETQYF; CDR3nt: TGTGCCAGCAGTTGGGGACAAGAGACCCAGTACTTC
j_gene: TRBJ2-1; v_gene: TRBV7-3; d_gene: TRBD2; abundance: once; CDR3aa: CASSRGGAYNEQFF; CDR3nt: TGTGCCAGCAGCCGCGGGGGGGCCTACAATGAGCAGTTCTTC
j_gene: TRBJ1-5; v_gene: TRBV28; d_gene: .; abundance: .; CDR3aa: CASSPPHQPQHF; CDR3nt: TGTGCCAGCAGTCCCCCCCATCAGCCCCAGCATTTT
j_gene: TRBJ2-5; v_gene: TRBV7-9; d_gene: .; abundance: .; CDR3aa: CASSPEGGGGETQYF; CDR3nt: TGTGCCAGCAGCCCTGAGGGAGGTGGCGGAGAGACCCAGTACTTC
j_gene: TRBJ1-1; v_gene: TRBV5-1; d_gene: .; abundance: once; CDR3aa: CASSLGVSRMNTEAFF; CDR3nt: TGCGCCAGCAGCTTGGGTGTCAGCCGTATGAACACTGAAGCTTTCTTT